A single sample gave rise to the 6 T cell receptor beta chains below, sequenced in a study of T cells in Graves' hyperthyroidism and ophthalmopathy. It was RNA transcripts that yielded the amplified TCR beta CDR3 regions. Primed by the HTBI set, a first-round RT-PCR was run on the TCR CDR3. Via MiXCR, TCRdb re-called the multiplex PCR reads, giving one row per CDR3 protein. The sample holds some 560,000 distinct CDR3 sequences, less than 15% seen once. The sample comprised blood. The receptors stem from a woman in her 40s with Graves' hyperthyroidism.

This clonotype came up many times. The chain uses TRBV11-1 and TRBJ2-3; D is ambiguous. The CDR3 has 14 amino acids. Deletions cut 5 bases from V and 1 base from J, with 10 bases between. CDR1 and CDR2 (germline): SGHAT, FQDESV (reference sequence). Written as DNA, the CDR3 is TGTGCCAGCAGCGGGATGGACCGCACAGATACGCAGTATTTT. Its translation: CASSGMDRTDTQYF.

This CDR3 is CASSQDRRGADTQYF. DNA for the CDR3: TGTGCCAGCAGCCAAGATAGGCGGGGGGCAGATACGCAGTATTTT. This sequence joins TRBV4-2 and TRBJ2-3, with TRBD2 matching over 8 bases. J gave up 4 bases and V 0 bases, and 3 bases lay outside the gene matches. CDR3 length equals 15 residues. Germline CDR1 is LGHNA and CDR2 is YNFKEQ.

This clonotype was detected many times. The chain has TRBV20-1 and TRBJ1-5, with 7 bases fitting TRBD1. Trimming cost V 3 bases and J 0 bases; bases outside gene matches: 8. This CDR3 spans 16 amino acids. Per germline, CDR1 DFQATT and CDR2 SNEGSKA (reference sequence). The CDR3 DNA sequence: TGCAGTGCTAGGGAGGGAGGGGGCGGTAGCAATCAGCCCCAGCATTTT. Protein sequence: CSAREGGGGSNQPQHF.

This clonotype was picked up many times. The chain joins TRBV5-1 to TRBJ1-1, with unresolved D. The CDR3 consists of 14 residues. Trimming removed 4 bases at V and 1 base at J, with 11 bases between. Germline V CDR1 and CDR2: SGHRS, YFSETQ. The CDR3 loop is CASSPTTRNTEAFF. As DNA, the CDR3 is TGCGCCAGCAGCCCGACGACCCGGAACACTGAAGCTTTCTTT.

Many counts were recorded for this clonotype. The gene calls are TRBV30 and TRBJ2-1; D is ambiguous. Germline lookup yields CDR1 GTSNPN and CDR2 SVGIG (reference sequence). The V end lost 0 bases, the J end lost 5 bases, and 8 bases lay between the germline ends. The CDR3 is 13 residues long. In DNA form, the CDR3 reads TGTGCCTGGAGTGTCTTCAGCAACAATGAGCAGTTCTTC. Translated, it gives CAWSVFSNNEQFF.

This clonotype occurred a few times. CDR3 DNA: TGTGCCTGGAGTACTGGGGTTAGCACAGATACGCAGTATTTT. Its protein is CAWSTGVSTDTQYF. J is TRBJ2-3 and V is TRBV30; no clear D gene. The CDR3 has 14 amino acids. Per the germline V gene, CDR1 is GTSNPN and CDR2 is SVGIG (reference sequence). Trimming stripped 2 bases from V and 0 bases from J, with 9 bases between.